Each of the 22 T cell receptor beta chains below was sequenced from the same sample in a study of shared clonotypes between healthy human individuals (dated by TCRdb to the early 2020s). Receptor libraries were prepared by the immunoSEQ multiplex PCR assay. Sourced from immuneACCESS, this table was stored by TCRdb with only in-frame sequences that have V and J called. A share of the clones is absent; for the studies checked, an unresolved V gene accounts for under half, and the remainder has no known explanation. In all, the sample holds roughly 2 million clones, and 85% to 95% of those were seen once. The ten largest account for more than 0.1% of the sample. The sequenced material came from naive CD4+ T cells sorted from blood. The cell subset or site label of this sample denotes: CD45RA+ positively selected. Receptors were obtained from a man aged 18 to 29 in good health.

This clone was recorded only once. Different DNA sequences within this sample yield the same CDR3. The chain is built from TRBV18 and TRBJ2-1; the match to TRBD2 covers 7 bases. V dropped 3 bases and J dropped 4; count of bases not matched to a gene: 3. Per the germline V gene, CDR1 is KGHSH and CDR2 is LQKENI. The CDR3 spans 14 residues. The CDR3 here is CASSPPGLYNEQFF. DNA for the CDR3: TGTGCCAGCTCACCCCCGGGACTATACAATGAGCAGTTCTTC.

The chain carries TRBV30 and TRBJ1-1; D is unresolved. The CDR3 is 13 residues long. Per the germline V gene, CDR1 is GTSNPN and CDR2 is SVGIG (reference sequence). V lost 0 bases and J lost 7, with 12 bases in between. This chain's CDR3 is CAWSVARDGEAFF. The CDR3 DNA reads as TGTGCCTGGAGTGTAGCTCGCGACGGTGAAGCTTTCTTT. The variable domain in full, with the rest retrieved from reference TRBV30 and TRBJ1-1, is SQTIHQWPATLVQPVGSPLSLECTVEGTSNPNLYWYRQAAGRGLQLLFYSVGIGQISSEVPQNLSASRPQDRQFILSSKKLLLSDSGFYLCAWSVARDGEAFFGQGTRLTVV.

V usage is TRBV28 and J usage is TRBJ1-5, with 10 bases fitting TRBD1. The V gene's germline CDR1 is MDHEN and CDR2 SYDVKM. This CDR3 is built from 18 residues. V lost 4 bases to trimming and J lost 6 bases; unmatched junction nucleotides: 15. This CDR3 reads CASSSGRKTGGWGQPQHF. CDR3 nucleotides: TGTGCCAGCAGTTCCGGCCGTAAGACAGGGGGCTGGGGTCAGCCCCAGCATTTT. The full variable domain, rest sourced from reference TRBV28 and TRBJ1-5, is DVKVTQSSRYLVKRTGEKVFLECVQDMDHENMFWYRQDPGLGLRLIYFSYDVKMKEKGDIPEGYSVSREKKERFSLILESASTNQTSMYLCASSSGRKTGGWGQPQHFGDGTRLSIL.

J is TRBJ2-1 and V is TRBV29-1; D gene unclear. The CDR3 runs 12 residues. The germline CDR1 and CDR2 sequences are SQVTM and ANQGSEA. The CDR3 protein is CSTNEGYNEQFF. The CDR3 bases are TGCAGTACTAATGAAGGGTACAATGAGCAGTTCTTC.

The rearrangement uses TRBV12-2 and TRBJ2-1; the table gives TRBD2 as D, unverified against the DNA. TRBV12-2 is flagged as a pseudogene. The CDR3 covers 12 residues. The CDR3 sequence: CASRLGPGEQFF. DNA for the CDR3: TGTGCAAGTCGCTTAGGTCCCGGTGAGCAGTTCTTC.

This clone was seen a few times. The chain recombines TRBV25-1 with TRBJ1-2; 7 nucleotides align to TRBD1. This CDR3 region has 13 residues. V lost 4 bases to trimming and J lost 8 bases; unmatched junction nucleotides: 7. In germline, CDR1 is MGHDK, CDR2 SYGVNS. The DNA for the CDR3 is TGTGCCAGCAGTGCAATAGGGGGCGGCGGCTACACCTTC. Translation: CASSAIGGGGYTF.

The chain carries TRBV30 and TRBJ2-6; D possibly corresponds to TRBD1 (5 bases). V was shortened by 3 bases and J by 2 bases, with 11 bases between the two germline ends. The CDR3 has 15 residues. Germline assignment: CDR1 GTSNPN and CDR2 SVGIG (reference sequence). CDR3: CAWRNRQTGANVLTF. The CDR3 bases are TGTGCCTGGAGAAACAGGCAAACTGGGGCCAACGTCCTGACTTTC.

The chain links TRBV20-1 to TRBJ2-1; D uncertain. This CDR3 region has 11 residues. Per the germline V gene, CDR1 is DFQATT and CDR2 is SNEGSKA (reference sequence). V lost 1 base and J 8 bases, leaving 6 bases between the germline ends. CDR3 sequence: CSARVWDEQFF. The CDR3 DNA sequence: TGCAGTGCTAGAGTTTGGGATGAGCAGTTCTTC.

The CDR3 reads CASSELAGEVDTQYF. CDR3 bases: TGCGCCAGCAGCGAGTTAGCGGGAGAGGTAGATACGCAGTATTTT. The V call is TRBV5-1, the J call TRBJ2-3; the match to TRBD2 covers 9 bases. V dropped 4 bases and J dropped 5; count of bases not matched to a gene: 8. Germline V gene data show CDR1 as SGHRS and CDR2 as YFSETQ. The CDR3 consists of 15 residues.

J is TRBJ2-1 and V is TRBV5-1; 9 bases align to TRBD2. Germline V CDR1 and CDR2: SGHRS, YFSETQ. The CDR3 length is 16 residues. V shed 0 bases and J 7 bases; nucleotides not matched to a gene: 8. CDR3 nucleotides: TGCGCCAGCAGCTTGGCTCAAGCGGGAGGAACGAATGAGCAGTTCTTC. Its protein product is CASSLAQAGGTNEQFF.

The chain has TRBV7-9 and TRBJ2-7; TRBD1 matches 7 bases. Per the germline V gene, CDR1 is SEHNR and CDR2 is FQNEAQ (reference sequence). The CDR3 is made up of 13 amino acids. Trimming cost V 3 bases and J 9 bases; bases outside gene matches: 8. The CDR3 spells CASSFAGTEAQYF. In DNA, the CDR3 is TGTGCCAGCAGCTTCGCCGGGACAGAGGCGCAGTACTTC.

The CDR3 bases are TGTGCCAGCTCACCGGGATTAGGGTCGGGCGAGCAGTACTTC. This sequence encodes CASSPGLGSGEQYF. The chain combines TRBV18 with TRBJ2-7; D gene ambiguous. V was pared by 3 bases and J by 6 bases, with 15 bases between. This CDR3 has 14 amino acids. The germline V gene encodes CDR1 KGHSH and CDR2 LQKENI.

J is TRBJ2-1 and V is TRBV29-1, with 12 bases matching TRBD1. J was trimmed by 5 bases and V by 4 bases; bases with no gene match: 3. The length of the CDR3 is 14 residues. The V gene's germline CDR1 is SQVTM and CDR2 ANQGSEA. CDR3 DNA sequence: TGCAGCGTTGGGGACAGGGGGCTGGACAATGAGCAGTTCTTC. Amino acid sequence: CSVGDRGLDNEQFF.

The chain is built from TRBV28 and TRBJ1-1, with D perhaps TRBD1 (5 bases). Trimming removed 4 bases from V and 4 bases from J, with 16 bases in between. CDR1 and CDR2 from the germline V gene are MDHEN and SYDVKM. This CDR3 comprises 15 residues. CDR3 region: CASSWGSSGTTEAFF. The CDR3 DNA follows: TGTGCCAGCAGTTGGGGGTCGTCGGGCACCACTGAAGCTTTCTTT.

The chain combines TRBV5-1 with TRBJ1-3; the D is unclear. CDR1 is SGHRS, CDR2 YFSETQ, per germline. Deletions cut 4 bases from V and 0 bases from J, with 14 bases between. This CDR3 comprises 16 residues. Here the CDR3 reads CASSVGWGSSGNTIYF. CDR3 nucleotide sequence: TGCGCCAGCAGCGTTGGATGGGGAAGCTCTGGAAACACCATATATTTT.

The chain joins TRBV19 to TRBJ2-1; D possibly corresponds to TRBD1 (6 bases). Germline V CDR1 and CDR2: LNHDA, SQIVND (reference sequence). Trimming shortened V by 3 bases and J by 4 bases, and 13 bases separated the two germline ends. The CDR3 is 15 residues long. Here the CDR3 reads CASSMWGHAYNEQFF. The CDR3 DNA follows: TGTGCCAGTAGTATGTGGGGGCATGCATACAATGAGCAGTTCTTC.

Remarks on this clone: This sample includes further DNA sequences coding for the same CDR3. V and J are TRBV5-4 and TRBJ1-1; a weak D match, TRBD1 (5 bases). There are 13 residues in the CDR3. V was cut by 2 bases and J by 5 bases, with 10 bases left in between. Germline V gives CDR1 SGHNT, CDR2 YYREEE (reference sequence). Written as DNA, the CDR3 is TGTGCCAGCAGCTTTCAGGGACGGACTGAAGCTTTCTTT. Protein product: CASSFQGRTEAFF.

The chain joins TRBV6-6 to TRBJ2-7; 7 nucleotides align to TRBD1. The CDR3 consists of 13 residues. V gave up 7 bases and J gave up 1 base; unmatched junction bases: 4. In germline, CDR1 is MNHNY, CDR2 SVGAGI (reference sequence). CDR3 protein: CASNAGGSYEQYF. The DNA of the CDR3 is TGTGCCAGCAACGCAGGGGGTTCCTACGAGCAGTACTTC.

The gene calls are TRBV11-2 and TRBJ1-2, with D possibly matching TRBD1 (6 bases). Germline lookup yields CDR1 SGHAT and CDR2 FQNNGV. The V gene lost 4 bases and the J gene lost 1 base, with 13 bases spanning the gap. The CDR3 has 15 amino acids. The CDR3 here is CASSYHRTDNYGYTF. The CDR3, as DNA: TGTGCCAGCAGCTACCATAGGACAGATAACTATGGCTACACCTTC.

This chain joins TRBV4-1 and TRBJ2-3; D not certain. Between the trimmed V and J ends, which lost 4 bases and 4 bases, there was a span of 12 bases. There are 14 residues in the CDR3. Germline CDR1 is MGHRA and CDR2 is YSYEKL. CDR3 in amino acids: CASSLLTTPDTQYF. DNA for the CDR3: TGCGCCAGCAGCCTCCTAACTACCCCAGATACGCAGTATTTT.

The rearrangement uses TRBV5-6 and TRBJ2-5, with D possibly TRBD1 on 5 matching bases. V was clipped by 2 bases and J by 5 bases, with 10 bases between them. CDR3 size: 13 residues. The germline gives CDR1 SGHDT, CDR2 YYEEEE. The CDR3 region is CASSFDSGETQYF. The DNA of the CDR3 is TGTGCCAGCAGCTTTGACAGTGGGGAGACCCAGTACTTC.

The rearrangement links TRBV10-3 to TRBJ1-3; D ambiguous. Germline CDR1 ENHRY, CDR2 SYGVKD. Deletions cut 6 bases from V and 8 bases from J, with 11 bases between. The CDR3 runs to 12 residues. CDR3 region: CAISPRADTIYF. Here the CDR3 DNA reads TGTGCCATCAGCCCCCGGGCGGACACCATATATTTT.